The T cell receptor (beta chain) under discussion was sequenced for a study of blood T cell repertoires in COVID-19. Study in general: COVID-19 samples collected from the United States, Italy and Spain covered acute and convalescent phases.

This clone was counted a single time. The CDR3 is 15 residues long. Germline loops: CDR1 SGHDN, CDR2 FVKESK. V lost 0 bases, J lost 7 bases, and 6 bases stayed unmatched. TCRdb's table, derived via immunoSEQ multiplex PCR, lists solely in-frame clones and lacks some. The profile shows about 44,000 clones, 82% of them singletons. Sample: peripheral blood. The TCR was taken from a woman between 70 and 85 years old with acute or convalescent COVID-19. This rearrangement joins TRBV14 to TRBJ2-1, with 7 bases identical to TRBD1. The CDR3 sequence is CASSQEAARGNEQFF. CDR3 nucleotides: TGTGCCAGCAGCCAAGAGGCAGCCAGGGGGAATGAGCAGTTCTTC.